Following are 13 T cell receptor beta chains from one sample sequenced in a study of cytomegalovirus exposure and HLA in healthy donors. The PCR made use of 60 Vbeta and 13 Jbeta primers. Libraries were prepared by immunoSEQ multiplex PCR; TCRdb keeps only in-frame clonotypes and omits some of them. Of about 150,000 clones in the sample, just under 75% were seen once. The sequencing input was PBMCs. The receptors come from a woman aged 18-29 years in good health and CMV-seronegative.

J is TRBJ2-1 and V is TRBV4-3; 12 bases match TRBD2. Losses at the gene ends were 0 bases for V and 5 bases for J; bases not matched to a gene: 2. Germline V gene sequence: CDR1 LGHNA, CDR2 YSLEER. The CDR3 extends over 16 amino acids. CDR3 DNA: TGCGCCAGCAGCCAAGAATCTAGCGGGGGGGACAATGAGCAGTTCTTC. Amino acids: CASSQESSGGDNEQFF.

This clone has just a few counts. The V call is TRBV9, the J call TRBJ2-3; possible D gene TRBD1, 6 bases. Germline assignment: CDR1 SGDLS and CDR2 YYNGEE. CDR3 size: 15 residues. V dropped 0 bases and J dropped 1 base, with 9 bases sitting between them. The CDR3 sequence is CASSVGQGRTDTQYF. DNA for the CDR3: TGTGCCAGCAGCGTAGGTCAGGGGCGCACAGATACGCAGTATTTT.

This sequence joins TRBV5-1 and TRBJ2-1, with 8 nucleotides matching TRBD1. Germline trimming cut 4 bases from V and 0 bases from J; bases unmatched to any gene: 9. CDR1 SGHRS and CDR2 YFSETQ come from the germline V gene. This CDR3 has 17 residues. The CDR3 reads CASSPGQVGGSYNEQFF. CDR3 DNA sequence: TGCGCCAGCAGCCCGGGACAGGTTGGGGGCTCCTACAATGAGCAGTTCTTC.

This rearrangement joins TRBV6-1 to TRBJ1-4, with TRBD1 as a possible D gene (5 bases). V was cut by 2 bases and J by 7 bases, with 14 bases left in between. This CDR3 is 15 amino acids long. Per the germline V gene, CDR1 is MNHNS and CDR2 is SASEGT. CDR3 DNA: TGTGCCAGCAGTGAATGGGGGGGAGAGGGTGAAAAACTGTTTTTT. Its protein product is CASSEWGGEGEKLFF.

The rearrangement joins TRBV5-4 to TRBJ2-3, with 7 bases aligning to TRBD2. CDR1 is SGHNT and CDR2 is YYREEE in the germline V gene (reference sequence). This CDR3 is built from 14 residues. V dropped 1 base and J dropped 4; count of bases not matched to a gene: 3. CDR3 coding DNA: TGTGCCAGCAGCTTGAGACTAGCCCCAGATACGCAGTATTTT. This sequence encodes CASSLRLAPDTQYF.

V usage is TRBV19 and J usage is TRBJ1-3, with D possibly TRBD1 on 5 matching bases. The germline gives CDR1 LNHDA, CDR2 SQIVND (reference sequence). This CDR3 region has 18 residues. V was shortened by 6 bases and J by 2 bases, with 23 bases between the two germline ends. The CDR3, as DNA: TGTGCCAGTAGACGAAGGGGCGGACAACTTGTCGCTGGAAACACCATATATTTT. Translating it yields CASRRRGGQLVAGNTIYF.

The chain links TRBV11-3 to TRBJ1-1; 7 nucleotides agree with TRBD1. V lost 1 base, J lost 12 bases, and 17 bases stayed unmatched. Looked up from germline, CDR1 is SGHNT and CDR2 is YENEEA. This CDR3 comprises 16 residues. The CDR3 coding sequence is TGTGCCAGCAGCTTAGCGGGGTGGGACAGACTGAATGGGACTTTCTTT. Translated, it gives CASSLAGWDRLNGTFF.

The gene calls are TRBV5-6 and TRBJ1-2; maybe TRBD1 (5 bases). There are 16 residues in the CDR3. Germline CDR1 is SGHDT and CDR2 is YYEEEE. Trimming removed 1 base from V and 2 bases from J, with 15 bases in between. The CDR3 bases are TGTGCCAGCAGCTTGTGGCGGACAAGGACGAACTATGGCTACACCTTC. Encoded protein: CASSLWRTRTNYGYTF.

This clone turned up a few times. V gene TRBV27 combines with J gene TRBJ2-7; the D gene is possibly TRBD2 (6 bases). Germline-derived CDR1 and CDR2 are MNHEY and SMNVEV (reference sequence). Trimming removed 3 bases from V and 1 base from J, with 16 bases in between. The CDR3 consists of 16 residues. CDR3 coding DNA: TGTGCCAGCAGTTTTCGTCCGGGGGACGGGTCCTACGAGCAGTACTTC. This gives the protein CASSFRPGDGSYEQYF.

The chain has TRBV28 and TRBJ2-1; the D gene is possibly TRBD1 (5 bases). The CDR3 has 16 residues. Germline V gene lookup returns CDR1 MDHEN and CDR2 SYDVKM. The V end lost 2 bases, the J end lost 6 bases, and 17 bases lay between the germline ends. CDR3 sequence: CASSLGLGVQRNEQFF. In DNA form, the CDR3 reads TGTGCCAGCAGTTTAGGGTTAGGGGTACAACGCAATGAGCAGTTCTTC.

This clone was seen a single time. The J gene is TRBJ1-2, the V gene TRBV7-3; maybe TRBD1 (5 bases). Looked up from germline, CDR1 is SGHTA and CDR2 is FQGTGA. This CDR3 spans 13 amino acids. Trimming pared 5 bases from V and 6 bases from J, leaving 13 bases between. The CDR3 sequence: CASSQSPGDGYTF. In DNA form, the CDR3 reads TGTGCCAGCAGCCAGAGCCCGGGGGATGGCTACACCTTC.

V gene TRBV27 combines with J gene TRBJ1-2, with no clear D. The CDR3 runs 16 residues. The germline gives CDR1 MNHEY, CDR2 SMNVEV (reference sequence). The ends were cut back, 5 bases at V and 2 bases at J, with 18 bases in the middle. This CDR3 reads CASSPIPAQWNYGYTF. The CDR3 bases are TGTGCCAGCAGTCCGATCCCAGCACAGTGGAACTATGGCTACACCTTC.

This clone was seen a few times. This chain connects TRBV29-1 to TRBJ1-1; maybe TRBD1 (5 bases). Germline assignment: CDR1 SQVTM and CDR2 ANQGSEA. The length of the CDR3 is 13 residues. V was shortened by 6 bases and J by 0 bases, with 11 bases between the two germline ends. The CDR3 spells CSVKGRMNTEAFF. The CDR3 DNA follows: TGCAGCGTCAAGGGGCGGATGAACACTGAAGCTTTCTTT.